This is a list of T cell receptor beta chains from one sample in a study of radiation and T cells in renal cell carcinoma. This table comes from immunoSEQ multiplex PCR, and its TCRdb copy is limited to in-frame clones, with some not included. Of some 43,000 clones in the sample, about 84% are singletons; the top ten hold about 30%. The input for sequencing was blood, taken from a patient whose treatment included radiotherapy and nephrectomy. Receptor source: a woman in her seventies with renal cell carcinoma. Each CDR3 is given with its conserved first and last residue. D genes are given only for firm matches. Size values are once, few and many counts, or a class for expanded clones, and some rows have none.

>TRBV12-5|NA|TRBJ2-1|TRBD2
CASVPSGPYNEQFF
TGTGCTAGTGTACCTAGCGGGCCGTACAATGAGCAGTTCTTC
>TRBV7-2|many|TRBJ2-7|NA
CASSPGAASQQYF
TGTGCCAGCAGCCCTGGTGCGGCGAGTCAGCAGTACTTC
>TRBV7-9|NA|TRBJ2-1|TRBD1
CASSLRQGVFDEQFF
TGTGCCAGCAGCTTACGACAGGGGGTCTTCGATGAGCAGTTCTTC
>TRBV27|NA|TRBJ1-4|NA
CASSFIGAVKLFF
TGTGCCAGCAGTTTCATTGGGGCCGTAAAACTGTTTTTT
>TRBV19|NA|TRBJ2-1|NA
CASSTPHEQFF
TGTGCCAGTAGTACCCCACATGAGCAGTTCTTC
>TRBV10-3|NA|TRBJ1-5|NA
CAISESGGGSQPQHF
TGTGCCATCAGTGAGTCTGGGGGGGGGAGCCAGCCCCAGCATTTT
>TRBV7-2|NA|TRBJ2-7|NA
CASSPPWPGASYEQYF
TGTGCCAGCAGCCCACCCTGGCCGGGGGCATCCTACGAGCAGTACTTC
>TRBV7-9|many|TRBJ2-7|NA
CAVARAWGDEQYF
TGTGCCGTAGCCCGGGCTTGGGGCGACGAGCAGTACTTC
>TRBV7-2|NA|TRBJ1-1|NA
CASSLGRGNTEAFF
TGTGCCAGCAGCTTAGGCAGGGGGAACACTGAAGCTTTCTTT
>TRBV15|NA|TRBJ1-1|TRBD1
CATSRQGASTEAFF
TGTGCCACCAGCCGACAGGGGGCATCGACTGAAGCTTTCTTT
>TRBV11-2|NA|TRBJ2-1|NA
CASSLERANEQFF
TGTGCCAGCAGCTTAGAGAGGGCTAATGAGCAGTTCTTC
>TRBV19|NA|TRBJ2-2|TRBD1
CASTGTGGTGELFF
TGTGCCAGTACTGGGACAGGGGGCACCGGGGAGCTGTTTTTT
>TRBV4-3|NA|TRBJ2-5|NA
CASSQDQRAGETQYF
TGCGCCAGCAGCCAAGATCAAAGGGCTGGGGAGACCCAGTACTTC
>TRBV30|few|TRBJ2-1|TRBD2
CAWSGGSGKTVYNEQFF
TGTGCCTGGAGTGGCGGTAGCGGGAAAACAGTCTACAATGAGCAGTTCTTC
>TRBV27|once|TRBJ2-3|NA
CASSPGIPGTQYF
TGTGCCAGCAGCCCCGGGATTCCGGGTACGCAGTATTTT
>TRBV10-3|NA|TRBJ1-2|NA
CAISESVLGNYGYTF
TGTGCCATCAGTGAGTCCGTGTTGGGGAACTATGGCTACACCTTC
>TRBV12-5|NA|TRBJ1-2|TRBD1
CASGLTAGGAGYGYTF
TGTGCTAGTGGTTTGACCGCAGGGGGCGCTGGCTATGGCTACACCTTC
>TRBV19|NA|TRBJ1-4|NA
CASRGTGAANEKLFF
TGTGCCAGTAGGGGGACCGGTGCGGCTAATGAAAAACTGTTTTTT
>TRBV18|few|TRBJ1-1|NA
CASSASFGGQAFF
TGTGCCAGCTCAGCCTCCTTTGGGGGGCAAGCTTTCTTT
>TRBV30|many|TRBJ2-7|NA
CAWSGREPYEQYF
TGTGCCTGGAGTGGAAGGGAACCCTACGAGCAGTACTTC
>TRBV7-2|NA|TRBJ1-2|NA
CASTYQTGYGYTF
TGTGCCAGCACCTACCAGACAGGCTATGGCTACACCTTC
>TRBV7-9|NA|TRBJ2-7|TRBD1
CASSFPGQGVYEQYF
TGTGCCAGCAGCTTTCCGGGACAGGGGGTCTACGAGCAGTACTTC
>TRBV29-1|NA|TRBJ2-5|NA
CSVEEGRGQETQYF
TGCAGCGTTGAAGAAGGTCGGGGTCAGGAGACCCAGTACTTC
>TRBV5-1|NA|TRBJ1-1|NA
CASSTHGGTNTEAFF
TGCGCCAGCAGCACCCACGGGGGCACGAACACTGAAGCTTTCTTT
>TRBV19|few|TRBJ1-1|TRBD1
CASSIGAGGPEAFF
TGTGCCAGTAGTATAGGGGCAGGGGGTCCTGAAGCTTTCTTT
>TRBV7-2|NA|TRBJ2-3|TRBD2
CASSLALGLAGFGTDTQYF
TGTGCCAGCAGCTTAGCGCTGGGACTAGCGGGTTTCGGCACAGATACGCAGTATTTT
>TRBV14|few|TRBJ1-1|NA
CASSQGGGTTEAFF
TGTGCCAGCAGCCAGGGCGGAGGGACCACTGAAGCTTTCTTT
>TRBV5-4|NA|TRBJ1-2|NA
CASSLVSDSPGYTF
TGTGCCAGCAGCTTGGTATCGGATTCCCCTGGCTACACCTTC
>TRBV19|NA|TRBJ2-3|NA
CASSTAVPDTQYF
TGTGCCAGTAGTACAGCGGTACCAGATACGCAGTATTTT
>TRBV27|few|TRBJ2-7|TRBD2
CASSPPPIAGAAHEQYF
TGTGCCAGCAGTCCCCCCCCTATAGCGGGAGCCGCCCACGAGCAGTACTTC
>TRBV5-4|NA|TRBJ2-1|TRBD1
CASSLGGQGVEQFF
TGTGCCAGCAGCTTGGGGGGACAGGGGGTTGAGCAGTTCTTC